The 18 T cell receptor beta chains given below trace back to one sample, sequenced in a study of T cell changes during pregnancy in multiple sclerosis. This table comes from immunoSEQ multiplex PCR, and its TCRdb copy is limited to in-frame clones, with some not included. The table includes about 110,000 clones, roughly 90% detected once. The material was peripheral blood, obtained after pregnancy. Source of these receptors: a female donor with multiple sclerosis, enrolled in a pregnancy study.

The chain recombines TRBV18 with TRBJ2-2, with TRBD1 matching 9 bases. The ends lost 2 bases at V and 6 bases at J; junction bases unmatched: 10. The CDR3 runs to 17 residues. Germline V CDR1 and CDR2: KGHSH, LQKENI. For the CDR3, the DNA is TGTGCCAGCTCACCAATTCGGGGACAGGGTTTCGCCGGGGAGCTGTTTTTT. It yields the protein CASSPIRGQGFAGELFF.

V gene TRBV5-4 combines with J gene TRBJ1-4; 8 nucleotides agree with TRBD1. The CDR3 has 16 amino acids. Losses at the gene ends were 2 bases for V and 4 bases for J; bases not matched to a gene: 7. Germline CDR1 reads SGHNT; CDR2 reads YYREEE (reference sequence). The CDR3 DNA follows: TGTGCCAGCAGCTTTGGACAGGGTGGATATAATGAAAAACTGTTTTTT. It encodes CASSFGQGGYNEKLFF.

The V and J genes are TRBV5-4 and TRBJ2-3, with 7 bases aligning to TRBD1. Germline CDR1 reads SGHNT; CDR2 reads YYREEE (reference sequence). The CDR3 contains 16 residues. V lost 4 bases to trimming and J lost 4 bases; unmatched junction nucleotides: 12. In DNA form, the CDR3 reads TGTGCCAGCAGCCCGGGATCGGACAGGTTTGCAGATACGCAGTATTTT. This encodes CASSPGSDRFADTQYF. The whole variable domain, remainder taken from reference TRBV5-4 and TRBJ2-3, is ETGVTQSPTHLIKTRGQQVTLRCSSQSGHNTVSWYQQALGQGPQFIFQYYREEENGRGNFPPRFSGLQFPNYSSELNVNALELDDSALYLCASSPGSDRFADTQYFGPGTRLTVL.

The chain couples TRBV5-4 to TRBJ2-7, with D tentatively TRBD1 (6 bases). This CDR3 has 14 residues. Germline lookup yields CDR1 SGHNT and CDR2 YYREEE (reference sequence). Between the trimmed V and J ends, which lost 3 bases and 2 bases, there was a span of 12 bases. The CDR3 protein is CASSYYGQPYEQYF. The CDR3 DNA is TGTGCCAGCAGCTACTATGGACAGCCCTACGAGCAGTACTTC. Variable domain in full (rest from reference TRBV5-4 and TRBJ2-7): ETGVTQSPTHLIKTRGQQVTLRCSSQSGHNTVSWYQQALGQGPQFIFQYYREEENGRGNFPPRFSGLQFPNYSSELNVNALELDDSALYLCASSYYGQPYEQYFGPGTRLTVT.

V gene TRBV6-5 combines with J gene TRBJ1-1; 8 bases agree with TRBD1. CDR3 size: 14 residues. V dropped 5 bases and J dropped 4; count of bases not matched to a gene: 6. CDR1 is MNHEY, CDR2 SVGAGI, per germline. CDR3 in DNA: TGTGCCAGCAGTGCCTACCAGGGGGCCACTGAAGCTTTCTTT. Translation: CASSAYQGATEAFF.

This chain connects TRBV6-1 to TRBJ1-4; D not certain. The germline CDR1 and CDR2 sequences are MNHNS and SASEGT. The CDR3 spans 13 residues. V was pared by 3 bases and J by 8 bases, with 10 bases between. For the CDR3, the DNA is TGTGCCAGCAGTGAGACCCGAGGGGAAAAACTGTTTTTT. This sequence encodes CASSETRGEKLFF.

This clone has a single count. The DNA of the CDR3 is TGCGCCAGCAGCCAAGATAACCCAGGAGAAAAACTGTTTTTT. This sequence encodes CASSQDNPGEKLFF. The rearrangement joins TRBV4-1 to TRBJ1-4; D call uncertain. This CDR3 contains 14 residues. Germline V CDR1 and CDR2: MGHRA, YSYEKL. Trimming cost V 0 bases and J 8 bases, with 10 bases left between them.

The rearrangement links TRBV9 to TRBJ2-6; TRBD1 matches 7 bases. There are 17 residues in the CDR3. The V segment lost 3 bases and the J segment 2 bases; nucleotides outside the gene matches: 8. CDR1 is SGDLS, CDR2 YYNGEE, per germline. In DNA, the CDR3 is TGTGCCAGCAGCGCCGACAGGGAAAACCCTGGGGCCAACGTCCTGACTTTC. Protein sequence: CASSADRENPGANVLTF.

In this sample, this clone turned up a few times. V is TRBV27 and J is TRBJ2-7; TRBD1 is a possible D gene (6 bases). The CDR3 loop spans 14 amino acids. V was cut by 3 bases and J by 6 bases, with 15 bases left in between. Looked up from germline, CDR1 is MNHEY and CDR2 is SMNVEV (reference sequence). For the CDR3, the DNA is TGTGCCAGCAGTTTTACAGGGCGGCTGGGCGAGCAGTACTTC. The encoded protein is CASSFTGRLGEQYF.

The chain employs TRBV2 and TRBJ1-2; 8 positions agree with TRBD1. In germline, CDR1 is SNHLY, CDR2 FYNNEI. With 4 bases clipped from V and 6 bases from J, the junction kept 10 bases outside the gene matches. The CDR3 has 15 amino acids. Here the CDR3 reads CASSAPRGRFHGYTF. The CDR3 DNA reads as TGTGCCAGCAGTGCACCCAGGGGGCGCTTTCATGGCTACACCTTC.

The rearrangement uses TRBV6-1 and TRBJ2-3, with TRBD2 matching 9 bases. The CDR3 consists of 16 residues. Losses at the gene ends were 4 bases for V and 4 bases for J; bases not matched to a gene: 9. Germline lookup yields CDR1 MNHNS and CDR2 SASEGT. CDR3 residues: CASSAAGGPYADTQYF. The CDR3 DNA follows: TGTGCCAGCAGTGCGGCGGGGGGGCCTTACGCAGATACGCAGTATTTT.

The count of this clone is one. The rearrangement links TRBV6-5 to TRBJ2-2, with D maybe TRBD1 (6 bases). The germline V gene has CDR1 MNHEY and CDR2 SVGAGI. The CDR3 contains 15 residues. Between the trimmed V and J ends, which lost 7 bases and 2 bases, there was a span of 14 bases. CDR3 residues: CASNLGQPNTGELFF. The CDR3 nucleotides are TGTGCCAGCAATCTCGGACAGCCTAACACCGGGGAGCTGTTTTTT.

The V gene is TRBV28, the J gene TRBJ2-7, with TRBD1 matching 7 bases. V gave up 7 bases and J gave up 2 bases; unmatched junction bases: 5. The CDR3 runs 13 residues. Per germline, CDR1 MDHEN and CDR2 SYDVKM. This chain's CDR3 is CASTPGQTYEQYF. CDR3 coding DNA: TGTGCCAGCACTCCGGGACAGACCTACGAGCAGTACTTC.

The chain has TRBV7-2 and TRBJ2-5; TRBD2 agrees at 11 bases. This CDR3 has 16 amino acids. CDR1 is SGHTA, CDR2 FQGNSA, per germline. Trimming cost V 5 bases and J 2 bases; bases outside gene matches: 7. CDR3 in amino acids: CASSLRLAGIQETQYF. The CDR3 DNA sequence: TGTGCCAGCAGCCTAAGACTAGCGGGGATACAAGAGACCCAGTACTTC.

This clone was counted between two and nine times. Sequence at one end of the junction differs from germline and may be a read error. This chain uses TRBV7-2 with TRBJ2-7; 10 nucleotides align to TRBD2. This CDR3 has 14 amino acids. CDR1 is SGHTA, CDR2 FQGNSA, per germline. In nucleotides, the CDR3 is TGTGCCAGCAGCCCTGTGGGTAGCGGGGGGTTTAGTCACTTC. This gives the protein CASSPVGSGGFSHF.

The chain couples TRBV27 to TRBJ2-2; D uncertain. Germline CDR1 reads MNHEY; CDR2 reads SMNVEV (reference sequence). This CDR3 region has 14 residues. V gave up 8 bases and J gave up 0 bases, with 10 bases separating them. CDR3 DNA: TGTGCCAGCCGATTTGGCACGAACACCGGGGAGCTGTTTTTT. It specifies CASRFGTNTGELFF.

The chain links TRBV5-6 to TRBJ1-1, with 7 positions matching TRBD1. The CDR3 totals 15 residues. Trimming at V came to 0 bases and at J to 5 bases, leaving 7 bases not matched to a gene. Germline CDR1 and CDR2: SGHDT and YYEEEE. CDR3 nucleotide sequence: TGTGCCAGCAGCTTGGCCAAGGGACAGAAGACTGAAGCTTTCTTT. Residues: CASSLAKGQKTEAFF.

The chain combines TRBV28 with TRBJ1-1; no definite D call. V was clipped by 4 bases and J by 1 base, with 10 bases between them. The CDR3 totals 14 residues. Germline CDR1 MDHEN, CDR2 SYDVKM. CDR3 sequence: CASSSGNKNTEAFF. The CDR3 DNA follows: TGTGCCAGCAGTTCGGGGAATAAGAACACTGAAGCTTTCTTT.